The 11 T cell receptor beta chains below were found in one sample sequenced in a study of T cells after yellow fever vaccination. TCRdb independently ran MiXCR on the 5' RACE reads; one entry per CDR3 protein. The sample lists some 170,000 distinct CDR3 sequences; approximately 9.9% were seen once. The sample was CD8+ T cells sorted from PBMCs, taken 45 days after the yellow fever booster vaccination. These TCRs come from a man younger than 30 who received the YFV17D yellow fever vaccine.

The table lists this clonotype with a few counts. The chain joins TRBV6-2 or TRBV6-3 to TRBJ1-1, with a weak D call TRBD1 (5 bases). The CDR3 is 17 residues long. V gave up 2 bases and J gave up 0 bases, with 16 bases separating them. Germline CDR1 is MNHEY and CDR2 is SVGEGT. The CDR3 sequence: CASSYGALRGMNTEAFF. The CDR3 nucleotides are TGTGCCAGCAGTTACGGGGCCCTGAGGGGCATGAACACTGAAGCTTTCTTT.

There are a few counts of this clonotype. The chain links TRBV6-5 to TRBJ1-1; no reliable D call. Trimming took off 5 bases at V and 3 bases at J, with 16 bases between the two ends. Germline V CDR1 and CDR2: MNHEY, SVGAGI. CDR3 length equals 15 residues. The CDR3 DNA sequence: TGTGCCAGCAGTCCCCTCCGGGGTGGAGACACTGAAGCTTTCTTT. Translation gives CASSPLRGGDTEAFF.

This clonotype was seen ten or more times. The V gene is TRBV5-6, the J gene TRBJ2-5; 11 nucleotides match TRBD1. This CDR3 is built from 15 residues. CDR1 and CDR2 (germline): SGHDT, YYEEEE. Trimming removed 1 base from V and 7 bases from J; junction bases left unmatched: 6. Written as DNA, the CDR3 is TGTGCCAGCAGCTTGTATGGGACAGGGGGTCGGACCCAGTACTTC. Translating gives CASSLYGTGGRTQYF.

This rearrangement joins TRBV7-2 to TRBJ2-3; D tentatively reads TRBD1 or TRBD2 (6 bases each). V dropped 5 bases and J dropped 1 base, with 13 bases sitting between them. This CDR3 comprises 15 residues. Germline V gene data show CDR1 as SGHTA and CDR2 as FQGNSA. CDR3 region: CASSPDGGRTDTQYF. The DNA of the CDR3 is TGTGCCAGCAGCCCAGACGGGGGCCGCACAGATACGCAGTATTTT.

The V call is TRBV6-2 or TRBV6-3, the J call TRBJ1-5; TRBD1 matches 7 bases. The germline CDR1 and CDR2 sequences are MNHEY and SVGEGT. J lost 3 bases, V lost 2 bases, and 7 bases had no gene match. CDR3 length equals 16 residues. For the CDR3, the DNA is TGTGCCAGCAGTTACGCACCGGGACAGCTCAATCAGCCCCAGCATTTT. Protein: CASSYAPGQLNQPQHF.

V usage is TRBV6-2 or TRBV6-3 and J usage is TRBJ2-5; D is ambiguous. The V end lost 6 bases, the J end lost 3 bases, and 11 bases lay between the germline ends. The CDR3 is 13 residues long. From germline, CDR1 is MNHEY and CDR2 SVGEGT. The CDR3 DNA reads TGTGCCAGCAGCCCCCAGCCCAAAGAGACCCAGTACTTC. Residues: CASSPQPKETQYF.

V is TRBV24-1 and J is TRBJ2-4; D possibly uses TRBD1 or TRBD2 (5 bases each). CDR3 length equals 15 residues. Germline assignment: CDR1 KGHDR and CDR2 SFDVKD. V lost 4 bases and J lost 2, with 11 bases in between. CDR3 coding DNA: TGTGCCACCAGTGAGGGGGACGGCTCCAAAAACATTCAGTACTTC. It codes for CATSEGDGSKNIQYF.

This clonotype was seen only a few times. The chain has TRBV29-1 and TRBJ2-1; maybe TRBD2 (5 bases). Germline loops: CDR1 SQVTM, CDR2 ANQGSEA. This CDR3 has 11 residues. V lost 7 bases and J 9 bases, leaving 13 bases between the germline ends. The CDR3 region has the DNA TGCAGCGACGCACTAGGAAGTGAGCAGTTCTTC. Encoded protein: CSDALGSEQFF.

In its sample, this clonotype was seen a few times. The CDR3 is CSASGAAGEKLFF. The CDR3 DNA is TGCAGTGCTAGCGGGGCGGCGGGTGAAAAACTGTTTTTT. The chain uses TRBV20-1 and TRBJ1-4; TRBD1 might be the D (5 bases). The CDR3 is 13 amino acids. The germline V and J ends were trimmed by 3 bases and 7 bases, with 12 bases remaining between them. Germline CDR1 is DFQATT and CDR2 is SNEGSKA (reference sequence).

This clonotype was counted between two and nine times. The chain links TRBV5-4 to TRBJ2-2; D uncertain. The germline CDR1 and CDR2 sequences are SGHNT and YYREEE (reference sequence). V shed 6 bases and J shed 5 bases, with 14 bases lying between them. CDR3 length: 14 amino acids. As DNA, the CDR3 is TGTGCCAGCACCCCGTGGCAGCAAACCGGGGAGCTGTTTTTT. It specifies CASTPWQQTGELFF.

This clonotype turned up a few times. The chain carries TRBV6-2 or TRBV6-3 and TRBJ2-2; weak D call: TRBD2 (7 bases). Germline lookup yields CDR1 MNHEY and CDR2 SVGEGT. Trimming took 2 bases from V and 5 from J, leaving 15 bases between them. This CDR3 is built from 16 residues. This CDR3 reads CASSYGRDIITGELFF. The CDR3 region has the DNA TGTGCCAGCAGTTACGGGAGGGACATCATTACCGGGGAGCTGTTTTTT.